This T cell receptor (beta chain) was observed in a study of blood T cell repertoires in COVID-19. Repertoires were generated with immunoSEQ multiplex PCR, while TCRdb's copy carries only in-frame clones and drops some. The sample yields a few hundred thousand clones, more than 75% seen once. The CDR3 totals 15 residues. The germline V gene encodes CDR1 SGHNT and CDR2 YYREEE (reference sequence). V was clipped by 0 bases and J by 4 bases, with 11 bases between them. The TCR sequence derives from a woman in her 40s who had recovered from COVID-19. This chain connects TRBV5-4 to TRBJ1-3; D not certain. Sequencing used peripheral blood. The chain's CDR3 is CASSLAGMSGNTIYF. CDR3 coding DNA: TGTGCCAGCAGCTTGGCGGGGATGTCGGGAAACACCATATATTTT.